Listed below are T cell receptor beta chains from one sample, sequenced in a study of T cells after posttransplantation cyclophosphamide. The repertoire was sequenced with immunoSEQ multiplex PCR; TCRdb's copy has only in-frame clones and lacks some. In total the sample includes 6,500 to 7,000 clones, none of them seen once. This specimen was PBMCs, taken after an allogeneic stem cell transplant with post-transplant cyclophosphamide. The receptor set was obtained from a male patient in his thirties who received an allogeneic stem cell transplant from an unrelated donor, was CMV-positive, and had acute and chronic GVHD. Some T cells may arise from the graft donor. Both conserved end residues are part of each CDR3. A D gene is named only where the DNA matches it firmly. Clone sizes are given selectively: once, few, many, or a class where the clone is expanded.

J gene: TRBJ2-7
clone size: many
D gene: .
V gene: TRBV6-1
CDR3 protein: CASTDPNREYEQYF
CDR3 DNA: TGTGCCAGCACCGACCCCAACAGAGAGTACGAGCAGTACTTC

J gene: TRBJ2-3
clone size: many
D gene: .
V gene: TRBV9
CDR3 protein: CASSPLGGVYTDTQYF
CDR3 DNA: TGTGCCAGCAGCCCACTAGGTGGAGTGTACACAGATACGCAGTATTTT

J gene: TRBJ1-1
clone size: medium-sized
D gene: .
V gene: TRBV7-2
CDR3 protein: CASSLDRGWAFF
CDR3 DNA: TGTGCCAGCAGCTTAGACCGGGGATGGGCTTTCTTT

J gene: TRBJ1-1
clone size: many
D gene: TRBD1
V gene: TRBV28
CDR3 protein: CASSSSDRGTAFF
CDR3 DNA: TGTGCCAGCAGCTCATCGGACAGGGGGACGGCTTTCTTT

J gene: TRBJ1-2
clone size: many
D gene: TRBD1
V gene: TRBV27
CDR3 protein: CASRTAGTGYGYTF
CDR3 DNA: TGTGCCAGCAGAACGGCCGGGACAGGATATGGCTACACCTTC

J gene: TRBJ1-2
clone size: many
D gene: .
V gene: TRBV14
CDR3 protein: CASSRYRGGYTF
CDR3 DNA: TGTGCCAGCAGCCGTTATCGCGGTGGCTACACCTTC

J gene: TRBJ2-7
clone size: medium-sized
D gene: TRBD1
V gene: TRBV6-5
CDR3 protein: CASSYLGTGPYEQYF
CDR3 DNA: TGTGCCAGCAGTTACTTAGGGACAGGGCCCTACGAGCAGTACTTC

J gene: TRBJ2-7
clone size: many
D gene: .
V gene: TRBV7-2
CDR3 protein: CASSLAGSYEQYF
CDR3 DNA: TGTGCCAGCAGCTTAGCGGGCAGCTACGAGCAGTACTTC

J gene: TRBJ2-3
clone size: many
D gene: TRBD2
V gene: TRBV19
CDR3 protein: CASSTTASGGADTQYF
CDR3 DNA: TGTGCCAGTAGTACAACCGCTAGCGGGGGTGCCGATACGCAGTATTTT

J gene: TRBJ1-2
clone size: many
D gene: TRBD1
V gene: TRBV7-2
CDR3 protein: CASSLSQGAPNYGYTF
CDR3 DNA: TGTGCCAGCAGCTTAAGCCAGGGGGCGCCCAACTATGGCTACACCTTC

J gene: TRBJ2-1
clone size: many
D gene: TRBD2
V gene: TRBV7-6
CDR3 protein: CASSSPSTSGRTRNNEQFF
CDR3 DNA: TGTGCCAGCAGCTCCCCTTCGACTAGCGGGAGGACAAGGAACAATGAGCAGTTCTTC

J gene: TRBJ2-3
clone size: .
D gene: .
V gene: TRBV11-3
CDR3 protein: CASSLGFDSHTDTQYF
CDR3 DNA: TGTGCCAGCAGCTTAGGTTTCGACTCCCACACAGATACGCAGTATTTT

J gene: TRBJ2-3
clone size: many
D gene: TRBD2
V gene: TRBV27
CDR3 protein: CASSLRAGGVSDTQYF
CDR3 DNA: TGTGCCAGCAGTCTCCGAGCGGGAGGAGTCTCAGATACGCAGTATTTT

J gene: TRBJ2-7
clone size: many
D gene: TRBD1
V gene: TRBV27
CDR3 protein: CASSFSGQGFYEQYF
CDR3 DNA: TGTGCCAGCAGTTTCTCGGGACAGGGTTTCTACGAGCAGTACTTC

J gene: TRBJ1-2
clone size: medium-sized
D gene: .
V gene: TRBV4-3
CDR3 protein: CASSQADSYGYTF
CDR3 DNA: TGCGCCAGCAGCCAAGCCGACAGCTATGGCTACACCTTC

J gene: TRBJ2-3
clone size: many
D gene: TRBD2
V gene: TRBV18
CDR3 protein: CASSSQRGADTDTQYF
CDR3 DNA: TGTGCCAGCTCTTCTCAGCGGGGGGCTGACACAGATACGCAGTATTTT

J gene: TRBJ1-1
clone size: medium-sized
D gene: TRBD1
V gene: TRBV19
CDR3 protein: CASRSIGEQGWVAFF
CDR3 DNA: TGTGCCAGTAGGTCTATTGGAGAACAGGGGTGGGTAGCTTTCTTT

J gene: TRBJ1-6
clone size: few
D gene: .
V gene: TRBV7-2
CDR3 protein: CASSLVGGADNSPLHF
CDR3 DNA: TGTGCCAGCAGCTTAGTTGGGGGCGCGGACAATTCACCCCTCCACTTT

J gene: TRBJ2-5
clone size: many
D gene: TRBD2
V gene: TRBV7-2
CDR3 protein: CASSAGTSIETQYF
CDR3 DNA: TGTGCCAGCAGCGCCGGGACTAGCATAGAGACCCAGTACTTC

J gene: TRBJ1-2
clone size: medium-sized
D gene: TRBD1
V gene: TRBV18
CDR3 protein: CASSTGTGVGYTF
CDR3 DNA: TGTGCCAGCTCAACCGGGACAGGGGTCGGCTACACCTTC

J gene: TRBJ2-7
clone size: many
D gene: TRBD1
V gene: TRBV29-1
CDR3 protein: CSALPGQGAYEQYF
CDR3 DNA: TGCAGCGCTCTTCCGGGACAGGGGGCCTACGAGCAGTACTTC

J gene: TRBJ1-3
clone size: many
D gene: .
V gene: TRBV11-2
CDR3 protein: CASSLAGTGNTIYF
CDR3 DNA: TGTGCCAGCAGCTTAGCGGGGACAGGAAACACCATATATTTT

J gene: TRBJ2-7
clone size: many
D gene: .
V gene: TRBV5-6
CDR3 protein: CASSLVQGSYEQYF
CDR3 DNA: TGTGCCAGCAGCTTGGTACAGGGTTCCTACGAGCAGTACTTC

J gene: TRBJ1-4
clone size: medium-sized
D gene: .
V gene: TRBV6-4
CDR3 protein: CASSAGTNEKLFF
CDR3 DNA: TGTGCCAGCAGTGCGGGGACTAATGAAAAACTGTTTTTT

J gene: TRBJ2-1
clone size: many
D gene: TRBD1
V gene: TRBV5-4
CDR3 protein: CASSLSGQGFMEFF
CDR3 DNA: TGTGCCAGCAGCCTATCGGGACAGGGGTTTATGGAGTTCTTC

J gene: TRBJ2-7
clone size: many
D gene: .
V gene: TRBV9
CDR3 protein: CASSIRASAEQYF
CDR3 DNA: TGTGCCAGCAGCATTCGAGCTAGCGCCGAGCAGTACTTC

J gene: TRBJ1-1
clone size: medium-sized
D gene: .
V gene: TRBV29-1
CDR3 protein: CSVERNREAFF
CDR3 DNA: TGCAGCGTTGAAAGAAACAGGGAAGCTTTCTTT

J gene: TRBJ2-1
clone size: many
D gene: .
V gene: TRBV7-2
CDR3 protein: CASSFKGRGGEQFF
CDR3 DNA: TGTGCCAGCAGCTTCAAGGGGCGAGGTGGTGAGCAGTTCTTC

J gene: TRBJ2-3
clone size: .
D gene: TRBD2
V gene: TRBV9
CDR3 protein: CASSVLAGTQDTQYF
CDR3 DNA: TGTGCCAGCAGCGTCCTAGCGGGGACTCAAGATACGCAGTATTTT

J gene: TRBJ2-3
clone size: many
D gene: TRBD2
V gene: TRBV7-2
CDR3 protein: CASSSTAGNTQYF
CDR3 DNA: TGTGCCAGCAGCTCGACAGCGGGGAATACGCAGTATTTT

J gene: TRBJ2-3
clone size: few
D gene: TRBD1
V gene: TRBV2
CDR3 protein: CANRQGTPTDTQYF
CDR3 DNA: TGTGCCAACCGACAGGGGACGCCCACAGATACGCAGTATTTT

J gene: TRBJ1-1
clone size: many
D gene: .
V gene: TRBV4-3
CDR3 protein: CASSQEAGVNTEAFF
CDR3 DNA: TGCGCCAGCAGCCAAGAGGCGGGGGTGAACACTGAAGCTTTCTTT

J gene: TRBJ2-5
clone size: .
D gene: .
V gene: TRBV7-2
CDR3 protein: CASSSAGWSETQYF
CDR3 DNA: TGTGCCAGCAGCTCCGCGGGATGGTCGGAGACCCAGTACTTC

J gene: TRBJ1-1
clone size: many
D gene: TRBD1
V gene: TRBV4-3
CDR3 protein: CASSQDLFGTGSPMAFF
CDR3 DNA: TGCGCCAGCAGCCAAGATCTGTTCGGGACAGGGTCGCCTATGGCTTTCTTT

J gene: TRBJ2-6
clone size: many
D gene: TRBD2
V gene: TRBV4-2
CDR3 protein: CASSLAGNADAGANVLTF
CDR3 DNA: TGTGCCAGCAGCTTAGCGGGGAACGCCGATGCTGGGGCCAACGTCCTGACTTTC

J gene: TRBJ2-7
clone size: many
D gene: TRBD2
V gene: TRBV29-1
CDR3 protein: CSVEDLLEIGASGNEQYF
CDR3 DNA: TGCAGCGTTGAAGATCTGTTGGAGATTGGGGCTAGCGGGAACGAGCAGTACTTC

J gene: TRBJ1-1
clone size: many
D gene: .
V gene: TRBV7-3
CDR3 protein: CASSSTGNTEAFF
CDR3 DNA: TGTGCCAGCAGCTCCACAGGGAATACTGAAGCTTTCTTT

J gene: TRBJ2-5
clone size: .
D gene: TRBD2
V gene: TRBV15
CDR3 protein: CATSTRTGTRGETQYF
CDR3 DNA: TGCGCCACCAGCACACGAACCGGGACTAGGGGAGAGACCCAGTACTTC

J gene: TRBJ1-4
clone size: .
D gene: .
V gene: TRBV12-5
CDR3 protein: CASGLKTGRATNEKLFF
CDR3 DNA: TGTGCTAGTGGTTTGAAAACAGGGCGAGCAACTAATGAAAAACTGTTTTTT

J gene: TRBJ2-7
clone size: many
D gene: .
V gene: TRBV7-2
CDR3 protein: CASSLFRDEQYF
CDR3 DNA: TGTGCCAGCAGCTTATTCCGGGACGAGCAGTACTTC

J gene: TRBJ2-7
clone size: many
D gene: TRBD1
V gene: TRBV10-3
CDR3 protein: CAISRAGTGTYEQYF
CDR3 DNA: TGTGCCATCAGCAGAGCCGGGACAGGGACCTACGAGCAGTACTTC

J gene: TRBJ1-6
clone size: many
D gene: TRBD1
V gene: TRBV7-9
CDR3 protein: CASSFSATGGNSPLHF
CDR3 DNA: TGTGCCAGCAGCTTCTCGGCGACAGGGGGTAATTCACCCCTCCACTTT

J gene: TRBJ2-1
clone size: many
D gene: .
V gene: TRBV7-3
CDR3 protein: CASSPPGSSSEQFF
CDR3 DNA: TGTGCCAGCAGCCCTCCCGGGTCCTCTTCTGAGCAGTTCTTC

J gene: TRBJ1-1
clone size: many
D gene: .
V gene: TRBV11-3
CDR3 protein: CASSQSGNTEAFF
CDR3 DNA: TGTGCCAGCAGCCAATCGGGGAACACTGAAGCTTTCTTT

J gene: TRBJ2-1
clone size: medium-sized
D gene: TRBD2
V gene: TRBV7-2
CDR3 protein: CASSPGGRGLSYNEQFF
CDR3 DNA: TGTGCCAGCAGCCCCGGCGGGAGGGGCCTCTCCTACAATGAGCAGTTCTTC

J gene: TRBJ1-4
clone size: medium-sized
D gene: .
V gene: TRBV6-1
CDR3 protein: CASSEVLTGEDEKLFF
CDR3 DNA: TGTGCCAGCAGTGAAGTCCTGACAGGAGAGGATGAAAAACTGTTTTTT

J gene: TRBJ1-1
clone size: many
D gene: .
V gene: TRBV7-2
CDR3 protein: CASSSRSAAEAFF
CDR3 DNA: TGTGCCAGCAGCTCTAGGTCCGCCGCTGAAGCTTTCTTT